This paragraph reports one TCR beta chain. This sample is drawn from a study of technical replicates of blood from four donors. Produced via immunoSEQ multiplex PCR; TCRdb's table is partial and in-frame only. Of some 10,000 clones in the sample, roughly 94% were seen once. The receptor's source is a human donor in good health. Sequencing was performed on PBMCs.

The CDR3 here is CASTRFSGRGSYEQYF. CDR3 coding DNA: TGTGCCAGCACCCGCTTCTCCGGGCGGGGGTCCTACGAGCAGTACTTC. This rearrangement joins TRBV6-4 to TRBJ2-7; 7 bases agree with TRBD2. The CDR3 loop spans 16 amino acids. The V gene end was trimmed by 7 bases and the J gene end by 1 base; junction bases not matched to a gene: 13. Germline V CDR1 and CDR2: MRHNA, SNTAGT.